A selection of T cell receptor beta chains follows, all from one sample in a study of OX40 agonist ivuxolimab in advanced cancers. This table comes from immunoSEQ multiplex PCR, and its TCRdb copy is limited to in-frame clones, with some not included. The sample has around 70,000 clones, around 80% seen once. The input for sequencing was CD4+ or CD8+ T cells sorted from blood, taken in a trial of the OX40 agonist ivuxolimab. Source of these receptors: an adult with an advanced solid tumor such as melanoma, head and neck, liver or kidney cancer. CDR3s include the opening cysteine and the closing phenylalanine or tryptophan. The D gene is left open where the match is weak. The size entry is marked missing in some rows and otherwise reads once, few, many or a size class.

-,TRBJ1-2,-,TRBV28,TGTGCCAGCAGCAATTCTGGAGGGACGGGGTTCTACACCTTC,CASSNSGGTGFYTF
TRBD2,TRBJ2-5,-,TRBV9,TGTGCCAGCAGCGGGACTAGCGGGAGAGCAGAGACCCAGTACTTC,CASSGTSGRAETQYF
-,TRBJ1-1,-,TRBV14,TGTGCCAGCAGCTTTGTTGGGCGGGAATCTGAAGCTTTCTTT,CASSFVGRESEAFF
TRBD2,TRBJ2-5,-,TRBV28,TGTGCCAGCACCCCGGGGGGGAGTGGGGAAAAGACCCAGTACTTC,CASTPGGSGEKTQYF
-,TRBJ2-3,-,TRBV6-1,TGTGCCAGCAGTGAAGCGGTCGCTAGCACAGATACGCAGTATTTT,CASSEAVASTDTQYF
TRBD2,TRBJ2-7,-,TRBV6-6,TGTGCCAGCAAGTTTGCGACTAGCCCCTGGGAGCAGTACTTC,CASKFATSPWEQYF
-,TRBJ2-5,-,TRBV6-6,TGTGCCAGCAGTAAAGACGTCCCTAATCTTTACTTC,CASSKDVPNLYF
-,TRBJ2-1,few,TRBV7-9,TGTGCCAGCAGTCGGACGGCGTGGGATGAGCAGTTCTTC,CASSRTAWDEQFF
-,TRBJ2-6,-,TRBV9,TGTGCCAGCAGCGAGAGCCCAGGGGACTGGGTCTCTGGGGCCAACGTCCTGACTTTC,CASSESPGDWVSGANVLTF
-,TRBJ2-4,-,TRBV2,TGTGCCAGCAGTGCTGATAAAAACATTCAGTACTTC,CASSADKNIQYF
-,TRBJ2-3,once,TRBV19,TGTGCCAGTACCCCTAGGAGATTCACAGATACGCAGTATTTT,CASTPRRFTDTQYF
-,TRBJ1-1,-,TRBV5-1,TGCGCCAGCACCCTAGGGGGGGTTGACACTGAAGCTTTCTTT,CASTLGGVDTEAFF
-,TRBJ2-6,-,TRBV7-2,TGTGCCAGCAGCTTCTATGGGGCCAACGTCCTGACTTTC,CASSFYGANVLTF
-,TRBJ2-1,-,TRBV7-9,TGTGCCAGCAGCTTAAGGGGGGGCCCTTACAATGAGCAGTTCTTC,CASSLRGGPYNEQFF
-,TRBJ2-1,-,TRBV18,TGTGCCAGCTCGCGGGACCGGGAGAATGAGCAGTTCTTC,CASSRDRENEQFF
-,TRBJ2-5,-,TRBV7-7,TGTGCCAGCAGCTTAGGTGGTGGGTACCAAGAGACCCAGTACTTC,CASSLGGGYQETQYF
-,TRBJ1-4,few,TRBV28,TGTGCCAGCAGTACAGGGGAAAAACTGTTTTTT,CASSTGEKLFF
TRBD1,TRBJ2-2,many,TRBV15,TGTGCCACCAGCCGGGACAGGTTAGGGACCGGGGAGCTGTTTTTT,CATSRDRLGTGELFF
-,TRBJ2-3,-,TRBV28,TGTGCCAGCAGTAGACCGGGCCTCCGTAGCCACACAGATACGCAGTATTTT,CASSRPGLRSHTDTQYF
-,TRBJ2-7,-,TRBV6-1,TGTGCCACCCTCTCGCGGGACGCCTACGAGCAGTACTTC,CATLSRDAYEQYF
TRBD1,TRBJ1-2,-,TRBV4-1,TGCGCCAGCAGCCAGACAAACCCGGGACAGAATTACTATGGCTACACCTTC,CASSQTNPGQNYYGYTF
-,TRBJ1-2,-,TRBV10-3,TGTGCCATCAGTGAGTGCCAGGCGGGGGGCGCCTGTGGCTACACCTTC,CAISECQAGGACGYTF
TRBD1,TRBJ1-5,once,TRBV28,TGTGCCAGCAGCCCAGGGGGGAATCAGCCCCAGCATTTT,CASSPGGNQPQHF
TRBD1,TRBJ2-3,-,TRBV5-1,TGCGCCAGCAGCATAGACAGGGGTGACACAGATACGCAGTATTTT,CASSIDRGDTDTQYF
TRBD1,TRBJ2-3,once,TRBV5-1,TGCGCCAGCAGCGACAGGGGGCGTAGCACAGATACGCAGTATTTT,CASSDRGRSTDTQYF
-,TRBJ1-3,few,TRBV28,TGTGCCAGCAGAAGTCTCAGGGTTCTCTCTGGAAACACCATATATTTT,CASRSLRVLSGNTIYF
-,TRBJ2-7,-,TRBV18,TGTGCCAGCTCACCACTGAGTACCACCTTCTACGAGCAGTACTTC,CASSPLSTTFYEQYF
-,TRBJ1-1,-,TRBV7-2,TGTGCCAGCAGCTCCTCACAGGGTAGAACCGAAGCTTTCTTT,CASSSSQGRTEAFF
-,TRBJ2-7,-,TRBV5-4,TGTGCCAGCAGCGGGAAGGAGGCCAGTTCGTCCGAGCAGTACTTC,CASSGKEASSSEQYF
-,TRBJ1-5,-,TRBV28,TGTGCCAGCAGTTCCCTTGAACGGGCCCAGCATTTT,CASSSLERAQHF
TRBD1,TRBJ2-1,-,TRBV2,TGTGCCAGCAGGGGTTTTGGACAGGTCGATACCCACAATGAGCAGTTCTTC,CASRGFGQVDTHNEQFF